This TCR beta chain was sequenced for a study of T-cell memory formation after mild COVID-19 (dated by TCRdb to the early 2020s). As for the study more broadly: TCR sequence clusters from the two donors were largely donor specific. Longitudinal TCRalpha and TCRbeta repertoire sequencing tracked T-cell clones expanding and contracting after mild COVID-19 in a couple of donors. Two young, previously healthy adult volunteers made up the cohort, one male and one female.

A few counts support this clonotype. Its antigen is not yet known. Base quality data are lacking; no much larger clone is found one base away. The reads were generated on an Illumina NovaSeq 6000. TCRalpha and TCRbeta cDNA libraries were built by 5'RACE with constant-segment primers, adding sample barcodes and unique molecular identifiers. Trizol reagent was used to extract RNA from every sample. Amplification of the libraries took two PCR steps, and the second step added a second sample barcode plus Illumina TruSeq adapters. Sequencing of the libraries was done on an Illumina NovaSeq, producing 2 x 150 bp paired-end reads. As for the authors' bioinformatics: Demultiplexing of reads and collapsing into UMI-guided consensus sequences were performed with migec v1.2.7. Using mixcr v2.1.11, UMI consensuses were aligned to TRA and TRB V and J templates and then assembled into clonotypes. Clonotypes were classified as expanded or contracted when called significant by both edgeR and NoisET, with noise models trained on biological replicates. For edgeR calls, the thresholds were a false discovery rate-adjusted p below 0.01 and a log2 fold-change of 1. As an exploratory analysis of dynamics, max-normalized trajectories of the 1000 most abundant clonotypes were examined with PCA combined with hierarchical clustering. The CD4 or CD8 phenotype of responding clones was assigned using the separately sequenced CD4+ and CD8+ repertoires. Using fastp trimming at Q25 and MiXCR clonotype assembly, TCRdb reanalyzed the public sequencing data and kept in-frame beta chains. Entries are consolidated by CDR3 protein sequence, retaining the most common genes and DNA. These V and J calls rely on TCRdb rather than the paper's analysis. In all, the sample holds 200,000 or so distinct CDR3 sequences, and approximately 20% of those were seen once. Jointly, the top ten make up roughly 2.6% of the sample.

Ficoll-Paque density gradient centrifugation was used to isolate PBMCs. What the research found in general, with its limitations: Contracting CD4+ clones were found mainly in CM and EM memory subsets, while CD8+ clones were enriched in EMRA. Clones that contracted from day 15 to 85 showed balanced CD4/CD8 phenotypes, whereas a second wave of clones that expanded from day 15 to 37 leaned towards CD4+. Some responding clones were detected in pre-infection memory, which suggested that pre-existing cross-reactive memory T cells had joined the SARS-CoV-2 response. Only a couple of mild cases were covered in the study, and larger cohorts including severe cases with pre-infection samples were considered necessary. SARS-CoV-2 specificity of the second-wave clones peaking on day 37 was not confirmed.

The sample consisted of PBMCs or a T cell subset sorted from them (not recorded which). The TCR sequence derives from an adult woman who had mild COVID-19 (a few samples of this study predate the infection). The sample titles of this study are shuffled in the database, so cell type and time point are left out; the donor was told from shared clones.

The nucleotide sequence is given as TGTGCCAGCAGCAAAGACAGGGGTTGCGAGCAGTACTTC. The encoded protein is CASSKDRGCEQYF. The rearranged segments are TRBV21-1 and TRBJ2-7; TRBD1, the table's D call, was not compared with the DNA. TRBV21-1 has pseudogene status. The cysteine opens and the phenylalanine closes a CDR3 of 13 amino acids. The read is trimmed to its CDR3 DNA, 39 bases read in frame from base 1.